This record concerns one T cell receptor (beta chain) sequence. The data derive from a study of T cell repertoires in cytomegalovirus infection. CDR3 size: 12 residues. The ends were cut back, 6 bases at V and 1 base at J, with 9 bases in the middle. The germline V gene has CDR1 SQVTM and CDR2 ANQGSEA. A single record per CDR3 protein comes from TCRdb applying MiXCR to the reads. This sample has some 300,000 distinct CDR3 sequences, with about 9.2% found just once. Sequenced: PBMCs. This TCR derives from a human donor in good health (CMV status not recorded). Some clones in this sample may be carry-over from other donors' samples. The rearrangement joins TRBV29-1 to TRBJ1-2, with no clear D. Here the CDR3 DNA reads TGCAGCGTGCCCCAGATTAACTATGGCTACACCTTC. Its translation: CSVPQINYGYTF.